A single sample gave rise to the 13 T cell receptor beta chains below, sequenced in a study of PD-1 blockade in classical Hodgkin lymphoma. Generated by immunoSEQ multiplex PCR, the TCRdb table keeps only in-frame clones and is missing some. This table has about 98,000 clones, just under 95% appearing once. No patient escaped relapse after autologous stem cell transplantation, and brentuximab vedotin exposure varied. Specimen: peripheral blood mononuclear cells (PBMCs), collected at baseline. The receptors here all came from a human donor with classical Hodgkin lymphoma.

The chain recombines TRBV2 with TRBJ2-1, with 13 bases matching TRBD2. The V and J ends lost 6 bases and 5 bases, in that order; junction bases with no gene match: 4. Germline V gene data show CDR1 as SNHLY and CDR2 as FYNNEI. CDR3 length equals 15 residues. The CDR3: CASSGTSGNNNEQFF. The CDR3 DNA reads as TGTGCCAGCAGCGGGACTAGCGGGAACAACAATGAGCAGTTCTTC. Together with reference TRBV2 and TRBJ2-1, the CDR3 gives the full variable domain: EPEVTQTPSHQVTQMGQEVILRCVPISNHLYFYWYRQILGQKVEFLVSFYNNEISEKSEIFDDQFSVERPDGSNFTLKIRSTKLEDSAMYFCASSGTSGNNNEQFFGPGTRLTVL.

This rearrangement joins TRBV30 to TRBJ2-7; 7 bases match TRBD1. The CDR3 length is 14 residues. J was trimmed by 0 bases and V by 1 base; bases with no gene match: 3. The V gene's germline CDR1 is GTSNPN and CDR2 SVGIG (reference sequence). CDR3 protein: CAWSGGGYSYEQYF. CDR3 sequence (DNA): TGTGCCTGGAGTGGAGGGGGCTACTCCTACGAGCAGTACTTC. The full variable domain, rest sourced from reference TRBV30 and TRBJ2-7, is SQTIHQWPATLVQPVGSPLSLECTVEGTSNPNLYWYRQAAGRGLQLLFYSVGIGQISSEVPQNLSASRPQDRQFILSSKKLLLSDSGFYLCAWSGGGYSYEQYFGPGTRLTVT.

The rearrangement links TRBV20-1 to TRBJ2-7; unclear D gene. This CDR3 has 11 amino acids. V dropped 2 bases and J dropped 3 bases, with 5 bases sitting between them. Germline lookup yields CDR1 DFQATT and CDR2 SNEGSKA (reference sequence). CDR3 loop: CSARQDYEQYF. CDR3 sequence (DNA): TGCAGTGCTAGACAGGACTACGAGCAGTACTTC.

The CDR3 DNA reads as TGCAGCGTTGGGTCTAGGGGCTACACCTTC. Translated: CSVGSRGYTF. The chain combines TRBV29-1 with TRBJ1-2; no reliable D call. The germline gives CDR1 SQVTM, CDR2 ANQGSEA. Trimming removed 4 bases from V and 8 bases from J, with 8 bases in between. The CDR3 has 10 residues.

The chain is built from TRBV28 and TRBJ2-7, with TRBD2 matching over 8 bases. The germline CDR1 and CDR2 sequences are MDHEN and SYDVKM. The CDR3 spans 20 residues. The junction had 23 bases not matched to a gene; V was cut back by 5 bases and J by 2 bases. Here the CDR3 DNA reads TGTGCCAGCAGTCATTTCCCTTTGCGTCGGCTAAAGGGACTAGCCTACGAGCAGTACTTC. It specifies CASSHFPLRRLKGLAYEQYF.

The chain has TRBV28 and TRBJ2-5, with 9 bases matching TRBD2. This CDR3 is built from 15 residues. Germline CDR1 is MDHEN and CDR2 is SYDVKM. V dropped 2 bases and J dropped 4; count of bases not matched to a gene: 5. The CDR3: CASSLIAGVGETQYF. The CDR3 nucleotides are TGTGCCAGCAGTTTAATAGCGGGAGTAGGAGAGACCCAGTACTTC.

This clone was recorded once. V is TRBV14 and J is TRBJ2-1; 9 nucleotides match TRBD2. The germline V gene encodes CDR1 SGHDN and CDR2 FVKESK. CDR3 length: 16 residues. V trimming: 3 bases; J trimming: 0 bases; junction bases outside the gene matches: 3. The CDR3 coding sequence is TGTGCCAGCAGCCACCCAGCGGGAGGCTCCTACAATGAGCAGTTCTTC. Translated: CASSHPAGGSYNEQFF.

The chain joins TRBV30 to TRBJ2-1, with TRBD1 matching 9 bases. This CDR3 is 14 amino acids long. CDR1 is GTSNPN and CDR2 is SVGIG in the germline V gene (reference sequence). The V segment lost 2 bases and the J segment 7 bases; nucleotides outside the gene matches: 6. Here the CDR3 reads CAWSFGTGTNEQFF. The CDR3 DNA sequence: TGTGCCTGGAGTTTTGGGACAGGGACAAATGAGCAGTTCTTC. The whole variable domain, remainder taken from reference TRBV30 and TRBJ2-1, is SQTIHQWPATLVQPVGSPLSLECTVEGTSNPNLYWYRQAAGRGLQLLFYSVGIGQISSEVPQNLSASRPQDRQFILSSKKLLLSDSGFYLCAWSFGTGTNEQFFGPGTRLTVL.

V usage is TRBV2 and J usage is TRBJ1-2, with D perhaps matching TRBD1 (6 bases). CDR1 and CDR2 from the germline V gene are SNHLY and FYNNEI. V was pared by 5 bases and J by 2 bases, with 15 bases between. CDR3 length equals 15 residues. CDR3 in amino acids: CASSIGQFPNYGYTF. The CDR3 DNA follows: TGTGCCAGCAGTATAGGACAGTTCCCAAACTATGGCTACACCTTC.

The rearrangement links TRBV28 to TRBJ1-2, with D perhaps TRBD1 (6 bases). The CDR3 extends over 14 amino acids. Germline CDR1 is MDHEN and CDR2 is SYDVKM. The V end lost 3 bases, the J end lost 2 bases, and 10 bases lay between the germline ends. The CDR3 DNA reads TGTGCCAGCAGTTTCCAGGGGCCCAACTATGGCTACACCTTC. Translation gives CASSFQGPNYGYTF.

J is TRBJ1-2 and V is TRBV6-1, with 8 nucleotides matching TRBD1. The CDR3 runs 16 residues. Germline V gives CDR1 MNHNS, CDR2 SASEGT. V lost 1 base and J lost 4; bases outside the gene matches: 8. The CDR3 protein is CASSEGPGGAGYGYTF. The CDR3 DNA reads TGTGCCAGCAGTGAAGGTCCAGGGGGCGCTGGCTATGGCTACACCTTC.

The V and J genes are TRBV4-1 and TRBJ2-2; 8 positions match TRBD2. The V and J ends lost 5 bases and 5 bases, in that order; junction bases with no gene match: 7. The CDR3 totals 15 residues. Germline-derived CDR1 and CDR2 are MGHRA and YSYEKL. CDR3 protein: CASSAGGVWTGELFF. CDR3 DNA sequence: TGCGCCAGCAGCGCGGGGGGCGTATGGACCGGGGAGCTGTTTTTT.

In DNA form, the CDR3 reads TGTGCCAGCACGAGGGGGGTCTCCACTGAAGCTTTCTTT. It codes for CASTRGVSTEAFF. The J gene is TRBJ1-1, the V gene TRBV28; D might be TRBD1 (6 bases). Germline lookup yields CDR1 MDHEN and CDR2 SYDVKM. The V end was cut by 7 bases, the J end by 4 bases, with 13 bases between. This CDR3 has 13 amino acids.